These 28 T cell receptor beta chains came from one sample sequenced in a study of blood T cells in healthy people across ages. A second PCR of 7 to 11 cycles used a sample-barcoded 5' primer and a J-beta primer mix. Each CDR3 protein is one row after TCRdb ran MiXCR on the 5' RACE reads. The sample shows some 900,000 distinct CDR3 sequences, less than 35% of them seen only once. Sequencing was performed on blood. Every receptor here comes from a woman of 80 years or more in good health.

In nucleotides, the CDR3 is TGTGCCAGCAGCCGGGGACAGGGGAAAGAGACCCAGTTCTTC. Protein sequence: CASSRGQGKETQFF. The rearrangement uses TRBV7-9 and TRBJ2-1; TRBD1 matches 10 bases. The CDR3 is made up of 14 amino acids. With 5 bases clipped from V and 13 bases from J, the junction kept 11 bases outside the gene matches. The germline gives CDR1 SEHNR, CDR2 FQNEAQ (reference sequence).

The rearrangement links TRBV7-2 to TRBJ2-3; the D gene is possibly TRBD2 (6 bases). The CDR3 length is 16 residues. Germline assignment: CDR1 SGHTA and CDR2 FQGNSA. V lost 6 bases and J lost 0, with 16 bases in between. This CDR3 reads CASSWAGKPSTDTQYF. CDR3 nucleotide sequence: TGTGCCAGCAGTTGGGCGGGAAAACCTAGCACAGATACGCAGTATTTT.

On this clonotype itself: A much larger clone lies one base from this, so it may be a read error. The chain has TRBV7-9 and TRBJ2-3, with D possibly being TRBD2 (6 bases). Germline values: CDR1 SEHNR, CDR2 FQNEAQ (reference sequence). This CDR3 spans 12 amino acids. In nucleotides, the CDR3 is TGTGCCATACAATTGCGGGGAGATACGCCGTATTTT. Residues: CAIQLRGDTPYF.

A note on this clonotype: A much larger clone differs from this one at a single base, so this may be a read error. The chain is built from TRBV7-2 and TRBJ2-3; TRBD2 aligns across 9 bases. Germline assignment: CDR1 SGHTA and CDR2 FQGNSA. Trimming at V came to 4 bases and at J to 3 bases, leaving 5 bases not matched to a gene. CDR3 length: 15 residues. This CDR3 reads CASSSGRGGTDTQYF. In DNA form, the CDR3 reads TGTGCCAGCAGCTCCGGGCGGGGGGGGACAGATACGCAGTATTTT.

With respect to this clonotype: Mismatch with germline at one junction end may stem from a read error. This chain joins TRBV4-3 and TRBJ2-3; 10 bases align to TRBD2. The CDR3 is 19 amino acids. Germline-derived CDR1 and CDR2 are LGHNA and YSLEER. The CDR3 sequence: CASSPRRAGGQFSTDTRYF. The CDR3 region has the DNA TGCGCCAGCAGTCCTCGCCGAGCGGGGGGGCAATTTAGCACAGATACGCGGTATTTT.

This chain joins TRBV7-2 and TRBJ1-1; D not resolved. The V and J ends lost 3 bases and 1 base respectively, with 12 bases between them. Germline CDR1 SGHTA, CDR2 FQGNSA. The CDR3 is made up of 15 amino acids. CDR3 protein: CASSFGVRWNTEAFF. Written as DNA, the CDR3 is TGTGCCAGCAGCTTCGGGGTCAGATGGAACACTGAAGCTTTCTTT.

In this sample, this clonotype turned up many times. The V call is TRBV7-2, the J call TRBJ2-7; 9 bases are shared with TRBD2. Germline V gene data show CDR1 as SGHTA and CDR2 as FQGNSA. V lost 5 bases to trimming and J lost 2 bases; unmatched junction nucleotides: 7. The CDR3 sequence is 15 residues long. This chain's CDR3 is CASSPLAGVPYEQYF. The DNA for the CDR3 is TGTGCCAGCAGCCCCTTAGCGGGGGTGCCCTACGAGCAGTACTTC.

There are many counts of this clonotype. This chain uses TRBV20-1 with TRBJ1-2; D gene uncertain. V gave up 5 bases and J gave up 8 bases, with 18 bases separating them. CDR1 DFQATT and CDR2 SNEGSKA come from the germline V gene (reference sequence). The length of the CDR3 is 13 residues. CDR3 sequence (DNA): TGCAGTGCTTATGAGACATCGGCGAGGGGCTACACCTTC. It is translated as CSAYETSARGYTF.

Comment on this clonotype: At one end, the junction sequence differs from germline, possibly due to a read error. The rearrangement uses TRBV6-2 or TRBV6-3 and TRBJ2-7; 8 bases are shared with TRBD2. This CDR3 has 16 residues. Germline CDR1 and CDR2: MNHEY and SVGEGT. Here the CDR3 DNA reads TGTGCCAGCAGCGATTTGGCGGGGGGCCTGTCCTGCGAGCAGTACTTC. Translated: CASSDLAGGLSCEQYF.

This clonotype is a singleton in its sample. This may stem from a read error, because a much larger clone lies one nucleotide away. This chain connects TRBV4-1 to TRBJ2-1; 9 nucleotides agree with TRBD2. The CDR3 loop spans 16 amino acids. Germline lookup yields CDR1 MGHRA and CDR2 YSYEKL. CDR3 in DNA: TGCGCCAGCAGCCCAACTGGGCGGGGGGGCGGCAATAAGCAGTTCTTC. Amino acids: CASSPTGRGGGNKQFF.

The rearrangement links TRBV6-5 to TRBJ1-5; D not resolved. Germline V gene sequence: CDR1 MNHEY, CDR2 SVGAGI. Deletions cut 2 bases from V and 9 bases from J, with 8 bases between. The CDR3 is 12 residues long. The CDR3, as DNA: TGTGCCAGCAGTTACACAGAGGGGCCCCAGCATTTT. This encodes CASSYTEGPQHF.

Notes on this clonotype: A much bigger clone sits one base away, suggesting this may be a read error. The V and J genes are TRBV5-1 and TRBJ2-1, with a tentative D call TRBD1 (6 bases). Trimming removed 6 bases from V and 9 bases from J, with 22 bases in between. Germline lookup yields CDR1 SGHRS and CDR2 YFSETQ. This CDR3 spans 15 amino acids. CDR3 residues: CASTSRTGTCSEQFF. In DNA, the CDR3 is TGCGCCAGCACGTCCCGTACCGGGACATGCAGTGAGCAGTTCTTC. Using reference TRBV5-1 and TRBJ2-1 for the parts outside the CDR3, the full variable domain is KAGVTQTPRYLIKTRGQQVTLSCSPISGHRSVSWYQQTPGQGLQFLFEYFSETQRNKGNFPGRFSGRQFSNSRSEMNVSTLELGDSALYLCASTSRTGTCSEQFFGPGTRLTVL.

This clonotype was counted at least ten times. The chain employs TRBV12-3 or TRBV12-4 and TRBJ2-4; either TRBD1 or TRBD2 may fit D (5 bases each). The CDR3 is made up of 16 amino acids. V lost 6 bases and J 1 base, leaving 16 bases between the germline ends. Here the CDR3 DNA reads TGTGCCAGCAGATGGGACGGATCCTCGGCCAAAAACATTCAGTACTTC. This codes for CASRWDGSSAKNIQYF.

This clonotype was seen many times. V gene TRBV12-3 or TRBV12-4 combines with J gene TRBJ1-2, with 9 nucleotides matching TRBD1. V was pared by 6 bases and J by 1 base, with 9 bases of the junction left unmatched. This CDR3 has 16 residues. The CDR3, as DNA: TGTGCCAGCAGCCGGGGGACAGGGACAGATAACTATGGCTACACCTTC. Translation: CASSRGTGTDNYGYTF.

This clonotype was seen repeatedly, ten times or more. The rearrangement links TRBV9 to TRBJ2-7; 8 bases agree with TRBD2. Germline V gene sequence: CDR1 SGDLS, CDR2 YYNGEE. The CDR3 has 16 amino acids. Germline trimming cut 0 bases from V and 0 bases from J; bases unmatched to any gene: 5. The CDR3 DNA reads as TGTGCCAGCAGCGTAGGTGGTAGCGGGATCTCCTACGAGCAGTACTTC. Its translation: CASSVGGSGISYEQYF.

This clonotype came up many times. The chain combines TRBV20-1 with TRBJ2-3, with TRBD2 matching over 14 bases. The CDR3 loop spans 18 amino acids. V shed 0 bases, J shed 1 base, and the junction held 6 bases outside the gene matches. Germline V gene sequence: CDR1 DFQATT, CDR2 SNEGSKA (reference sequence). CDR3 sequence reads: CSAREVGLAGGRTDTQYF. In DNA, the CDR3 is TGCAGTGCTAGAGAAGTAGGACTAGCGGGGGGCCGCACAGATACGCAGTATTTT.

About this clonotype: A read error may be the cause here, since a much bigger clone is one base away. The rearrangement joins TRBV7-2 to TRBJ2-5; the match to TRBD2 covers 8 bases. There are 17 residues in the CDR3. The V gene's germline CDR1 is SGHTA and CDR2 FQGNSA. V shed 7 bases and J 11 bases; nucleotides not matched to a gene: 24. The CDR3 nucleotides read TGTGCCAGCACCACTTGGGGGCGGGGGGAAGGGGACAATGAGCAGTACTTC. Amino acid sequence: CASTTWGRGEGDNEQYF.

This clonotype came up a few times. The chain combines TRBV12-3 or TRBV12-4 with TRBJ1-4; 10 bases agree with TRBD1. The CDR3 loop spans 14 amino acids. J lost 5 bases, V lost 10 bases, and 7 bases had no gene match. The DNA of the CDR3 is TGTGCCACCAAACGGGGACAGGGGAATGAAAAACTGTTTTTT. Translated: CATKRGQGNEKLFF.

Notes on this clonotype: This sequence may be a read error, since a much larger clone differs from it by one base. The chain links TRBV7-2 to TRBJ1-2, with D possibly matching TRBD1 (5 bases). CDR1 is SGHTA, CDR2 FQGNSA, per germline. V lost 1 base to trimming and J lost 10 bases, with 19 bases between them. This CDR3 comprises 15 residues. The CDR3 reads CASSLESGSPADYTF. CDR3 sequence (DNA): TGTGCCAGCAGCTTAGAGTCAGGGTCCCCAGCTGACTACACCTTC.

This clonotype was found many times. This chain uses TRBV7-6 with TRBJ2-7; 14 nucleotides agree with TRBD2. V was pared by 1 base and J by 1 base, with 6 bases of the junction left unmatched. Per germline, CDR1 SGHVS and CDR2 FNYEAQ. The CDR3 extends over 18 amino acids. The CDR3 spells CASSLEGTSGGLSYEQYF. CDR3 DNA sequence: TGTGCCAGCAGCTTAGAGGGGACTAGCGGGGGTCTATCCTACGAGCAGTACTTC.

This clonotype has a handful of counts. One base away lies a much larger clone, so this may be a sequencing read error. This CDR3 is CASRAGQGLGETQYF. CDR3 nucleotide sequence: TGTGCCAGCAGGGCGGGACAGGGGCTTGGGGAGACCCAGTACTTC. The chain is built from TRBV12-3 or TRBV12-4 and TRBJ2-7; 10 bases match TRBD1. The end of the DNA aligns better with TRBJ2-5, so the J call may be wrong. The CDR3 length is 15 residues.

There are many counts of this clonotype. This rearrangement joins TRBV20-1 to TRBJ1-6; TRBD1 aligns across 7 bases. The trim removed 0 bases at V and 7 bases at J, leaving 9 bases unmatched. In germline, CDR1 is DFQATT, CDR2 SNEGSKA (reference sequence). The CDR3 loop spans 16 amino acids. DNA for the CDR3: TGCAGTGCTAGAGAATTTGGACAGGTAGTAAATTCACCCCTCCACTTT. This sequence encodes CSAREFGQVVNSPLHF.

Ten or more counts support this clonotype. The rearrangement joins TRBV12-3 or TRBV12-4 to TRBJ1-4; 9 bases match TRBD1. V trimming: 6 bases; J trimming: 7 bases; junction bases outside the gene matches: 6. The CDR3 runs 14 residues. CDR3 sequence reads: CASSRDRVPEKLFF. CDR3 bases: TGTGCCAGCAGCCGGGACAGGGTCCCTGAAAAACTGTTTTTT.

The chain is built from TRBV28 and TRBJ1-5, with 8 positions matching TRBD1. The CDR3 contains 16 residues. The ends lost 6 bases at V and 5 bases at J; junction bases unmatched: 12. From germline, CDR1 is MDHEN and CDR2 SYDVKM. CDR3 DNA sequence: TGTGCCAGCAGACATTATACGGGGACAGGCTATCAGCCCCAGCATTTT. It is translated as CASRHYTGTGYQPQHF.

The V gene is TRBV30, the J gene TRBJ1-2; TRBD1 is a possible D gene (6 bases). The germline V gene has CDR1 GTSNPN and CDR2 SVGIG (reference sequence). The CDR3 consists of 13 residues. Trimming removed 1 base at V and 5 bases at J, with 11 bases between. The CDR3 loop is CAWSATGHYGYTF. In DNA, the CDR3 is TGTGCCTGGAGTGCAACGGGACATTATGGCTACACCTTC.

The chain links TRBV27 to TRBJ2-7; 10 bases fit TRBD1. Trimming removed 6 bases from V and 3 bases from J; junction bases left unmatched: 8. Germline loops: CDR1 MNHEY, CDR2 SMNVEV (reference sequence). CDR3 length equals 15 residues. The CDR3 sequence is CASSKTGGAIYEQYF. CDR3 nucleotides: TGTGCCAGCAGCAAGACAGGGGGCGCGATCTACGAGCAGTACTTC.

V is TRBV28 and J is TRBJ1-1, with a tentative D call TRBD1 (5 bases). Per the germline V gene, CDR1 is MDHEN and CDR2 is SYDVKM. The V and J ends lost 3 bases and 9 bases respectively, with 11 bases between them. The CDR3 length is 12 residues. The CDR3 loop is CASSFPGPQAFF. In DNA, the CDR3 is TGTGCCAGCAGTTTCCCAGGGCCCCAAGCTTTCTTT.

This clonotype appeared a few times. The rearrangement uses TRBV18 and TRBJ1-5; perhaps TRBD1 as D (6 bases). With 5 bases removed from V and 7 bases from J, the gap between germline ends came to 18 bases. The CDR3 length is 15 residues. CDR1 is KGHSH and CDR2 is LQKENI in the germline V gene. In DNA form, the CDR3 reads TGTGCCAGCTCAGGGGCAGGGGACTCGCGACAGCCCCAGCATTTT. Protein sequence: CASSGAGDSRQPQHF. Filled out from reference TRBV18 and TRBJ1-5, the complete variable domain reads NAGVMQNPRHLVRRRGQEARLRCSPMKGHSHVYWYRQLPEEGLKFMVYLQKENIIDESGMPKERFSAEFPKEGPSILRIQQVVRGDSAAYFCASSGAGDSRQPQHFGDGTRLSIL.